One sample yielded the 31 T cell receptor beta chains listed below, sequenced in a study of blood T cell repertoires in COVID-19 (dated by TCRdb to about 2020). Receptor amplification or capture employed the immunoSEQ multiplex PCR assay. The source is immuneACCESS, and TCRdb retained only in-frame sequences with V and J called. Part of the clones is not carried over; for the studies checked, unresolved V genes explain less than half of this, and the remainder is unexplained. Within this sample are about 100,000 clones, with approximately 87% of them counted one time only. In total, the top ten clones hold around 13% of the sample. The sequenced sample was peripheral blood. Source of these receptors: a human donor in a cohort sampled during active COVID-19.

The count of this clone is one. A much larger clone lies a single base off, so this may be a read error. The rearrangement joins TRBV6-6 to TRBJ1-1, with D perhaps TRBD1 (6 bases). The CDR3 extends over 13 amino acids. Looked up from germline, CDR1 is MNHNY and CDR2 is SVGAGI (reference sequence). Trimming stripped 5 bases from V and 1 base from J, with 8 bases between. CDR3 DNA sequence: TGTGCCAGCAGTGACAGGTGGAACACTGAAGCTTTCTTT. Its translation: CASSDRWNTEAFF.

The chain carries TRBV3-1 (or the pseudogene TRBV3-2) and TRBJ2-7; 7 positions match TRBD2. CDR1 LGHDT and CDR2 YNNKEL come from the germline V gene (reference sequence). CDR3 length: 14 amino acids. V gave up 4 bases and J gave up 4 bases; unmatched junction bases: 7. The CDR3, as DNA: TGTGCCAGCAGCCGACCGGGACTACCGTACGAGCAGTACTTC. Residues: CASSRPGLPYEQYF.

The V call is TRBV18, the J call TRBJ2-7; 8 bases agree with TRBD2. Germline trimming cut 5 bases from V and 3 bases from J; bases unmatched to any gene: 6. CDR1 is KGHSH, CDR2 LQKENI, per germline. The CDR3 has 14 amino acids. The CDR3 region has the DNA TGTGCCAGCTCAACCACTAGCGGAAGCTACGAGCAGTACTTC. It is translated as CASSTTSGSYEQYF.

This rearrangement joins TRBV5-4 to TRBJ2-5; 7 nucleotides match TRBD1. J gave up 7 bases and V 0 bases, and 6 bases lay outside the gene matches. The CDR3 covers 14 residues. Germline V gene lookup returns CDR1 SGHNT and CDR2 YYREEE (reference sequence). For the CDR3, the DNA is TGTGCCAGCAGCTTGGGGGACAGAAAATCGACCCAGTACTTC. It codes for CASSLGDRKSTQYF.

The CDR3 nucleotides are TGTGCCAGCAGTAGGGGCGCTTCCTCCTACGAGCAGTACTTC. Residues: CASSRGASSYEQYF. J is TRBJ2-7 and V is TRBV6-5, with D perhaps matching TRBD1 (5 bases). V lost 5 bases and J lost 0, with 11 bases in between. This CDR3 comprises 14 residues. Germline CDR1 MNHEY, CDR2 SVGAGI.

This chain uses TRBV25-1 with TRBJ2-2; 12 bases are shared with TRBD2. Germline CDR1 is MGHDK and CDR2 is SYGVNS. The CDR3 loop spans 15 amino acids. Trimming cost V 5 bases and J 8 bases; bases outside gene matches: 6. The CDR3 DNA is TGTGCCAGCAGTCGACTAGCGGGGGCGTGGGGGGAGCTGTTTTTT. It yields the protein CASSRLAGAWGELFF.

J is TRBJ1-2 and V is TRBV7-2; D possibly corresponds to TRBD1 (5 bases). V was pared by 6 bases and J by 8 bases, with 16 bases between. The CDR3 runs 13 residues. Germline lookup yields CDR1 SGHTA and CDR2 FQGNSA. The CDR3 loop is CASRTNWGVGYTF. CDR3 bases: TGTGCCAGCAGAACCAACTGGGGGGTGGGCTACACCTTC.

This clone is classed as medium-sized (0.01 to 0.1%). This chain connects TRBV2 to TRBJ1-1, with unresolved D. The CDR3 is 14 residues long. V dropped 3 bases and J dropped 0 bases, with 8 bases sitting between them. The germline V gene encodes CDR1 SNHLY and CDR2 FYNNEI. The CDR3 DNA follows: TGTGCCAGCAGTGAGCGAATTATGAACACTGAAGCTTTCTTT. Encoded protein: CASSERIMNTEAFF. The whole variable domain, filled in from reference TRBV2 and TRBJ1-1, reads EPEVTQTPSHQVTQMGQEVILRCVPISNHLYFYWYRQILGQKVEFLVSFYNNEISEKSEIFDDQFSVERPDGSNFTLKIRSTKLEDSAMYFCASSERIMNTEAFFGQGTRLTVV.

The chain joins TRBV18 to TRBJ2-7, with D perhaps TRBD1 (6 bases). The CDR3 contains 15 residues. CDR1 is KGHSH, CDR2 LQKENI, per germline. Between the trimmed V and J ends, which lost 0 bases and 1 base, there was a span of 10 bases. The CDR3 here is CASSPPTGISYEQYF. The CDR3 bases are TGTGCCAGCTCACCACCGACAGGCATTTCCTACGAGCAGTACTTC.

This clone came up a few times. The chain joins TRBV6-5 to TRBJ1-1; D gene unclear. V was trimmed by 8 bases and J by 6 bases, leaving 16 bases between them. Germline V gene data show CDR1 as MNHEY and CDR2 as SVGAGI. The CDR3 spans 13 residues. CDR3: CASDGVAPPEAFF. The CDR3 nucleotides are TGTGCCAGCGACGGGGTTGCTCCACCTGAAGCTTTCTTT.

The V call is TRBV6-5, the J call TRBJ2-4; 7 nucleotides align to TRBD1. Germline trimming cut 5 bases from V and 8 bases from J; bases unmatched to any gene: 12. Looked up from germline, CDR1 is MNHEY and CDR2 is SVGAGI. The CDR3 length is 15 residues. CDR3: CASSQRGPGGDIQYF. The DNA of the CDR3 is TGTGCCAGCAGTCAAAGGGGGCCAGGGGGAGACATTCAGTACTTC.

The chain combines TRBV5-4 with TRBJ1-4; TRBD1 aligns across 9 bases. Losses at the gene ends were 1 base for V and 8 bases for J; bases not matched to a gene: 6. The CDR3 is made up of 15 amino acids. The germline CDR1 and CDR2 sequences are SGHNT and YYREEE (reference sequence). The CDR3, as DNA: TGTGCCAGCAGCTTGAATGGACAGGGGTGGGAAAAACTGTTTTTT. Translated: CASSLNGQGWEKLFF.

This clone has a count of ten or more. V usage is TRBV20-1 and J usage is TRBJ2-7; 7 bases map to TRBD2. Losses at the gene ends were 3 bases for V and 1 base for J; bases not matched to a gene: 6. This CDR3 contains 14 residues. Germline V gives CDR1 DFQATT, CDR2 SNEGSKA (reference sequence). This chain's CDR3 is CSASQASGSYEQYF. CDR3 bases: TGCAGTGCTAGTCAGGCTAGCGGTTCCTACGAGCAGTACTTC.

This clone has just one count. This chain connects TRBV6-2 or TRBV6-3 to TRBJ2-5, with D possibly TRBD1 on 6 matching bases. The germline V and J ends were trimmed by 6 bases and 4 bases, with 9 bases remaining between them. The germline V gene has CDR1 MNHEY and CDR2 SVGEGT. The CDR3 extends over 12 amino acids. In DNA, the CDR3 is TGTGCCAGCAGCAGGGGTGGAGAGACCCAGTACTTC. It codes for CASSRGGETQYF.

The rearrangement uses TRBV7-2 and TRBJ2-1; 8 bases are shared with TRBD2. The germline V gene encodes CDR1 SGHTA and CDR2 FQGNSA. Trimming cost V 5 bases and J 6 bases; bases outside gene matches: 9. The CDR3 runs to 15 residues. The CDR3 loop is CASSIRTSTLNEQFF. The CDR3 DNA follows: TGTGCCAGCAGCATCCGGACTAGCACCCTCAATGAGCAGTTCTTC.

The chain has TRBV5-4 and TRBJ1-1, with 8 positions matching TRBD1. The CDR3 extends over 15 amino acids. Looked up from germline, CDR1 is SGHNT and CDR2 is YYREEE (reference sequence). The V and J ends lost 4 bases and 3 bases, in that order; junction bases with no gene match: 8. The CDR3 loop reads CASSGRTGWDTEAFF. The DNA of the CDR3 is TGTGCCAGCAGCGGCAGGACAGGGTGGGACACTGAAGCTTTCTTT. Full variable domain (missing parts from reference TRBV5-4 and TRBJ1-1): ETGVTQSPTHLIKTRGQQVTLRCSSQSGHNTVSWYQQALGQGPQFIFQYYREEENGRGNFPPRFSGLQFPNYSSELNVNALELDDSALYLCASSGRTGWDTEAFFGQGTRLTVV.

The CDR3: CASSVGGLAGDTQYF. In nucleotides, the CDR3 is TGTGCCAGCAGCGTGGGGGGACTAGCGGGAGATACGCAGTATTTT. V gene TRBV9 combines with J gene TRBJ2-3; 12 bases align to TRBD2. V shed 2 bases, J shed 5 bases, and the junction held 3 bases outside the gene matches. The CDR3 is made up of 15 amino acids. CDR1 is SGDLS and CDR2 is YYNGEE in the germline V gene. Based on the CDR3 plus reference TRBV9 and TRBJ2-3, the full variable domain is DSGVTQTPKHLITATGQRVTLRCSPRSGDLSVYWYQQSLDQGLQFLIQYYNGEERAKGNILERFSAQQFPDLHSELNLSSLELGDSALYFCASSVGGLAGDTQYFGPGTRLTVL.

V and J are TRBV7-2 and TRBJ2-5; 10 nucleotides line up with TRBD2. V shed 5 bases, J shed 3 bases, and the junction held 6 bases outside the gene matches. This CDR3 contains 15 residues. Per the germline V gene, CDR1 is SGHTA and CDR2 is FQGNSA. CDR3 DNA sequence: TGTGCCAGCAGCCAAGCGGGAGGGTTAGAAGAGACCCAGTACTTC. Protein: CASSQAGGLEETQYF.

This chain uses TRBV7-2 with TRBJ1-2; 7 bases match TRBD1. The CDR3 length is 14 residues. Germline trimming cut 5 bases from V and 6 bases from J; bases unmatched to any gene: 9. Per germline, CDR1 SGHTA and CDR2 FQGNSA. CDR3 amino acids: CASSNPDRAHGYTF. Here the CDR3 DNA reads TGTGCCAGCAGCAATCCTGACAGGGCCCATGGCTACACCTTC.

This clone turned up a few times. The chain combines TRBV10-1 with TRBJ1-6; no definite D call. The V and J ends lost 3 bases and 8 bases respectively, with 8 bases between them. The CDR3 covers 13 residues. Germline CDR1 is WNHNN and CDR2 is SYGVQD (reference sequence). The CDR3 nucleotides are TGCGCCAGCAGTGATCGGGTCGATTCACCCCTCCACTTT. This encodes CASSDRVDSPLHF.

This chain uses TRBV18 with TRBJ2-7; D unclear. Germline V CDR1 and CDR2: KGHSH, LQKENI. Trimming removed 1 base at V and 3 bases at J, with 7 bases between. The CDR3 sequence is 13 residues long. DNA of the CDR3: TGTGCCAGCTCACCACAGAGCGACTACGAGCAGTACTTC. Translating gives CASSPQSDYEQYF.

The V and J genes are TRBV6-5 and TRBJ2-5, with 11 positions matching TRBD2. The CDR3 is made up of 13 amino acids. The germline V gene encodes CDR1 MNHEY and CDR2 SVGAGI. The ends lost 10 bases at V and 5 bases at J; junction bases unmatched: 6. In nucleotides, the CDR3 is TGTGCCACGCTAGCGGGAGGCGCGGAGACCCAGTACTTC. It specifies CATLAGGAETQYF.

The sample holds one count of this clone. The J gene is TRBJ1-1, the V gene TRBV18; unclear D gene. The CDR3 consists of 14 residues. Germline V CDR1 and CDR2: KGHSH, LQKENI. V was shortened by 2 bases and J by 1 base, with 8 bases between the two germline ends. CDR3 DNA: TGTGCCAGCTCACCAACAGCCCAGAACACTGAAGCTTTCTTT. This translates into CASSPTAQNTEAFF.

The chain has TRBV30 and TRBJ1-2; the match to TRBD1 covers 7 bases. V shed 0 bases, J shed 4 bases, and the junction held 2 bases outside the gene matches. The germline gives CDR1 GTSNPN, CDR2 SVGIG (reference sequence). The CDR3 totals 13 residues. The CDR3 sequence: CAWSVTGTYGYTF. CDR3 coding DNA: TGTGCCTGGAGTGTGACAGGGACCTATGGCTACACCTTC.

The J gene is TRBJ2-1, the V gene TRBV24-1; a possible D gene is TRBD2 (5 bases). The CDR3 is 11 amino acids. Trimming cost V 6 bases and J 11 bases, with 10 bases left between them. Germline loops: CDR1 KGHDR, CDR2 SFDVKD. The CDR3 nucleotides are TGTGCCACCAGTCGGGAAGGAAAGCAGTTCTTC. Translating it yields CATSREGKQFF.

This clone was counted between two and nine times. The chain's CDR3 is CASSPGQGGNQPQHF. The CDR3 region has the DNA TGTGCCAGCTCACCTGGACAGGGAGGTAACCAGCCCCAGCATTTT. V is TRBV18 and J is TRBJ1-5, with 8 bases fitting TRBD1. Germline V gene sequence: CDR1 KGHSH, CDR2 LQKENI. CDR3 size: 15 residues. Losses at the gene ends were 3 bases for V and 7 bases for J; bases not matched to a gene: 8. Supplemented by reference TRBV18 and TRBJ1-5, the full variable domain reads NAGVMQNPRHLVRRRGQEARLRCSPMKGHSHVYWYRQLPEEGLKFMVYLQKENIIDESGMPKERFSAEFPKEGPSILRIQQVVRGDSAAYFCASSPGQGGNQPQHFGDGTRLSIL.

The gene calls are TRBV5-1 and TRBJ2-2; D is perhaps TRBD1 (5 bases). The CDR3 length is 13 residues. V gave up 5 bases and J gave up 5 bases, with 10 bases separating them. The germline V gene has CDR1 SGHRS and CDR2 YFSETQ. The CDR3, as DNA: TGCGCCAGCAGGCAGGGTGATACCGGGGAGCTGTTTTTT. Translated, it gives CASRQGDTGELFF.

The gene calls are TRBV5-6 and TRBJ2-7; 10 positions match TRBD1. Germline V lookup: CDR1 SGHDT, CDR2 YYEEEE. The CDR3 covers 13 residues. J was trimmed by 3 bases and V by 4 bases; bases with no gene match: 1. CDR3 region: CASSGDRGYEQYF. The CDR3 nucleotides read TGTGCCAGCAGCGGGGACAGGGGCTACGAGCAGTACTTC.

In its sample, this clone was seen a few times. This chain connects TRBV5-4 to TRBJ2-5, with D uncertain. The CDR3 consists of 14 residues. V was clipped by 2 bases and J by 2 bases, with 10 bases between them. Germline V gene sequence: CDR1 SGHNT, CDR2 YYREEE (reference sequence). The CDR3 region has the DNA TGTGCCAGCAGCTTCGTTGGCGGACAAGAGACCCAGTACTTC. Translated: CASSFVGGQETQYF. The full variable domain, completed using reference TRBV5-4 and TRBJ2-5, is ETGVTQSPTHLIKTRGQQVTLRCSSQSGHNTVSWYQQALGQGPQFIFQYYREEENGRGNFPPRFSGLQFPNYSSELNVNALELDDSALYLCASSFVGGQETQYFGPGTRLLVL.

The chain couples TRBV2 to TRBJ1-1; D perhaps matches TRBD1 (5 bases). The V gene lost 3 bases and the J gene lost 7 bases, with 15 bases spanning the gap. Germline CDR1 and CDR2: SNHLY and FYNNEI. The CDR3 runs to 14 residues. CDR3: CASSETATNLEAFF. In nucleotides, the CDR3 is TGTGCCAGCAGTGAGACAGCGACCAACCTTGAAGCTTTCTTT.

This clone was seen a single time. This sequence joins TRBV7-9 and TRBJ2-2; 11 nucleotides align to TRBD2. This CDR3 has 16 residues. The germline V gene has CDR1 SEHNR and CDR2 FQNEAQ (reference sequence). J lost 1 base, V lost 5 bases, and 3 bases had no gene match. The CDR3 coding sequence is TGTGCCAGCAGCCTCACTAGCGGGGGGAACACCGGGGAGCTGTTTTTT. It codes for CASSLTSGGNTGELFF.